Below, 31 T cell receptor beta chains from the same sample are listed, as sequenced in a study of blood T cell repertoires in COVID-19. Clones were read by immunoSEQ multiplex PCR, and TCRdb kept only the in-frame ones, dropping some. The sample has about 75,000 clones, approximately 82% seen once. The sample was peripheral blood. The receptors stem from a woman between 50 and 59 years old with acute or convalescent COVID-19.

The V and J genes are TRBV7-9 and TRBJ2-7; a possible D gene is TRBD2 (5 bases). In germline, CDR1 is SEHNR, CDR2 FQNEAQ (reference sequence). Trimming removed 3 bases from V and 7 bases from J, with 22 bases in between. This CDR3 is built from 16 residues. The CDR3 spells CASSFGLALDPGEQYF. As DNA, the CDR3 is TGTGCCAGCAGCTTCGGCCTAGCCCTCGATCCGGGGGAGCAGTACTTC.

The chain joins TRBV7-9 to TRBJ1-1, with 7 bases matching TRBD1. The CDR3 extends over 15 amino acids. CDR1 is SEHNR, CDR2 FQNEAQ, per germline (reference sequence). The V gene end was trimmed by 0 bases and the J gene end by 6 bases; junction bases not matched to a gene: 7. The CDR3: CASSLAYRGSSEAFF. The CDR3 DNA follows: TGTGCCAGCAGCTTAGCCTACAGGGGTTCGTCTGAAGCTTTCTTT.

The J gene is TRBJ2-1, the V gene TRBV5-1; TRBD2 aligns across 7 bases. Germline CDR1 reads SGHRS; CDR2 reads YFSETQ. The V gene end was trimmed by 4 bases and the J gene end by 4 bases; junction bases not matched to a gene: 8. The CDR3 is made up of 15 amino acids. Here the CDR3 reads CASSGREDGYNEQFF. The CDR3 DNA reads as TGCGCCAGCAGCGGTCGGGAGGATGGGTACAATGAGCAGTTCTTC.

This chain links TRBV6-5 with TRBJ2-7; D unclear. CDR1 and CDR2 from the germline V gene are MNHEY and SVGAGI. The CDR3 runs to 11 residues. V lost 6 bases, J lost 6 bases, and 9 bases lay in between. CDR3 region: CASSRAGEQYF. The CDR3 DNA reads TGTGCCAGCAGCCGAGCTGGCGAGCAGTACTTC.

The chain carries TRBV30 and TRBJ2-6, with a possible D match to TRBD1 (6 bases). Per the germline V gene, CDR1 is GTSNPN and CDR2 is SVGIG (reference sequence). The CDR3 totals 14 residues. Trimming shortened V by 5 bases and J by 4 bases, and 12 bases separated the two germline ends. The CDR3 bases are TGTGCCTGGTGGGCAGGGGCAGGGGCCAACGTCCTGACTTTC. Its protein product is CAWWAGAGANVLTF.

The J gene is TRBJ2-3, the V gene TRBV2; weak D call: TRBD2 (6 bases). CDR3 size: 16 residues. Germline CDR1 and CDR2: SNHLY and FYNNEI. The V gene lost 4 bases and the J gene lost 3 bases, with 17 bases spanning the gap. The CDR3 protein is CASSGSRGVSTDTQYF. For the CDR3, the DNA is TGTGCCAGCAGTGGTTCGCGGGGAGTCAGTACAGATACGCAGTATTTT.

This chain joins TRBV5-6 and TRBJ2-5, with 10 nucleotides matching TRBD2. The CDR3 totals 15 residues. Germline V gives CDR1 SGHDT, CDR2 YYEEEE. V was clipped by 4 bases and J by 6 bases; unmatched bases: 9. The CDR3 here is CASSPAGGAGQTQYF. CDR3 DNA: TGTGCCAGCAGCCCAGCGGGAGGGGCGGGACAGACCCAGTACTTC.

This clone was detected a few times. This sequence joins TRBV18 and TRBJ1-6, with 7 bases matching TRBD1. J was trimmed by 6 bases and V by 5 bases; bases with no gene match: 10. This CDR3 contains 16 residues. Germline loops: CDR1 KGHSH, CDR2 LQKENI. The CDR3 here is CASSYDRADRNSPLHF. The CDR3 DNA reads TGTGCCAGCTCATACGACAGGGCAGACCGTAATTCACCCCTCCACTTT. Combining the CDR3 with reference TRBV18 and TRBJ1-6 gives the whole variable domain NAGVMQNPRHLVRRRGQEARLRCSPMKGHSHVYWYRQLPEEGLKFMVYLQKENIIDESGMPKERFSAEFPKEGPSILRIQQVVRGDSAAYFCASSYDRADRNSPLHFGNGTRLTVT.

This sequence joins TRBV4-1 and TRBJ2-1, with 7 bases lining up with TRBD2. CDR3 length: 17 residues. V lost 1 base, J lost 6 bases, and 12 bases stayed unmatched. The germline gives CDR1 MGHRA, CDR2 YSYEKL. This CDR3 reads CASSQGGGTTLLNEQFF. For the CDR3, the DNA is TGCGCCAGCAGCCAAGGGGGTGGGACTACATTGCTCAATGAGCAGTTCTTC.

The J gene is TRBJ1-3, the V gene TRBV18; perhaps TRBD1 as D (6 bases). This CDR3 region has 16 residues. Germline lookup yields CDR1 KGHSH and CDR2 LQKENI. V was trimmed by 3 bases and J by 0 bases, leaving 12 bases between them. The CDR3 spells CASSPSTGNSGNTIYF. The CDR3 DNA is TGTGCCAGCTCACCCTCCACAGGGAACTCTGGAAACACCATATATTTT.

The chain uses TRBV19 and TRBJ2-1, with 11 bases identical to TRBD1. The V and J ends lost 6 bases and 4 bases, in that order; junction bases with no gene match: 2. The CDR3 totals 14 residues. The V gene's germline CDR1 is LNHDA and CDR2 SQIVND (reference sequence). CDR3 bases: TGTGCCAGTAGCCGGGACAGGGGGTACAATGAGCAGTTCTTC. Protein: CASSRDRGYNEQFF.

The chain employs TRBV4-2 and TRBJ2-1; maybe TRBD2 (6 bases). There are 18 residues in the CDR3. Germline V gene lookup returns CDR1 LGHNA and CDR2 YNFKEQ. The V end lost 0 bases, the J end lost 5 bases, and 20 bases lay between the germline ends. The CDR3 reads CASSQDRVGGTNHNEQFF. CDR3 DNA: TGTGCCAGCAGCCAAGATCGGGTAGGCGGGACGAACCACAATGAGCAGTTCTTC.

The V call is TRBV7-2, the J call TRBJ2-7, with 7 bases aligning to TRBD1. Germline loops: CDR1 SGHTA, CDR2 FQGNSA. The trim removed 3 bases at V and 0 bases at J, leaving 2 bases unmatched. This CDR3 spans 14 amino acids. The CDR3 is CASSLDRSSYEQYF. In nucleotides, the CDR3 is TGTGCCAGCAGCTTGGACAGGTCCTCCTACGAGCAGTACTTC.

This clone was observed a single time. V gene TRBV9 combines with J gene TRBJ2-1; TRBD2 agrees at 7 bases. J was trimmed by 6 bases and V by 2 bases; bases with no gene match: 14. Germline V CDR1 and CDR2: SGDLS, YYNGEE. There are 17 residues in the CDR3. The CDR3 here is CASSVYSLSGAFNEQFF. CDR3 DNA sequence: TGTGCCAGCAGCGTCTATTCACTAAGCGGGGCATTCAATGAGCAGTTCTTC.

The V and J genes are TRBV2 and TRBJ2-4; 7 nucleotides align to TRBD1. The CDR3 spans 15 residues. Germline lookup yields CDR1 SNHLY and CDR2 FYNNEI. J gave up 8 bases and V 1 base, and 8 bases lay outside the gene matches. The CDR3 DNA reads as TGTGCCAGCAGTGAAGATAGACAGGGCACGGACATTCAGTACTTC. Translated: CASSEDRQGTDIQYF.

The chain has TRBV29-1 and TRBJ1-3; TRBD1 agrees at 7 bases. This CDR3 is 16 amino acids long. Per germline, CDR1 SQVTM and CDR2 ANQGSEA. With 6 bases clipped from V and 0 bases from J, the junction kept 11 bases outside the gene matches. CDR3 sequence: CSVELGQTYSGNTIYF. The CDR3 DNA reads TGCAGCGTGGAACTGGGACAGACCTACTCTGGAAACACCATATATTTT.

V is TRBV7-9 and J is TRBJ2-2; D gene uncertain. This CDR3 is built from 14 residues. Germline assignment: CDR1 SEHNR and CDR2 FQNEAQ (reference sequence). V lost 5 bases to trimming and J lost 7 bases, with 14 bases between them. CDR3 sequence reads: CASSPLGFVGELFF. CDR3 coding DNA: TGTGCCAGCAGCCCCCTCGGGTTTGTCGGGGAGCTGTTTTTT.

There are a few counts of this clone. This chain's CDR3 is CAWSAGSEKLFF. In nucleotides, the CDR3 is TGTGCCTGGAGTGCTGGCAGTGAAAAACTGTTTTTT. The chain uses TRBV30 and TRBJ1-4; D unclear. This CDR3 contains 12 residues. Germline V gene sequence: CDR1 GTSNPN, CDR2 SVGIG (reference sequence). Between the trimmed V and J ends, which lost 1 base and 7 bases, there was a span of 7 bases.

A note on this clone: In the same sample, other DNA sequences code for this CDR3. The V gene is TRBV27, the J gene TRBJ1-6; no firm D call. The CDR3 is made up of 14 amino acids. V shed 5 bases and J shed 5 bases, with 10 bases lying between them. Germline CDR1 reads MNHEY; CDR2 reads SMNVEV (reference sequence). CDR3 sequence (DNA): TGTGCCAGCAGTAATCGGGGAAATAATTCACCCCTCCACTTT. It translates to CASSNRGNNSPLHF.

This clone has just a few counts. The rearrangement joins TRBV2 to TRBJ1-6; possibly TRBD1 for D (6 bases). V lost 5 bases, J lost 5 bases, and 7 bases lay in between. The germline gives CDR1 SNHLY, CDR2 FYNNEI. The CDR3 is 13 residues long. The CDR3 DNA reads TGTGCCAGCAGTACAGGGAATAATTCACCCCTCCACTTT. Translating it yields CASSTGNNSPLHF.

The CDR3: CASSQDRGAWNIQYF. CDR3 in DNA: TGTGCCAGCAGCCAAGATCGCGGGGCTTGGAACATTCAGTACTTC. The gene calls are TRBV3-1 (or the pseudogene TRBV3-2) and TRBJ2-4, with a weak D call TRBD2 (6 bases). CDR3 size: 15 residues. Germline V lookup: CDR1 LGHDT, CDR2 YNNKEL (reference sequence). V was trimmed by 0 bases and J by 7 bases, leaving 13 bases between them.

Concerning this clone: A read error may account for a junction end that differs from germline. The chain recombines TRBV2 with TRBJ1-1; D ambiguous. Germline CDR1 is SNHLY and CDR2 is FYNNEI. The CDR3 has 15 residues. This chain's CDR3 is CVSSEGRSKNTEAFF. CDR3 DNA: TGTGTCAGCAGTGAAGGTCGGAGTAAAAACACTGAAGCTTTCTTT.

The CDR3 loop is CASSLTGDSYNEQFF. CDR3 bases: TGCGCCAGCAGCCTAACCGGGGACAGTTACAATGAGCAGTTCTTC. J is TRBJ2-1 and V is TRBV5-1; TRBD1 matches at 7 bases. The CDR3 runs to 15 residues. The germline V gene has CDR1 SGHRS and CDR2 YFSETQ. J lost 4 bases, V lost 4 bases, and 8 bases had no gene match.

The V call is TRBV7-3, the J call TRBJ2-3; 8 bases fit TRBD1. Germline trimming cut 5 bases from V and 6 bases from J; bases unmatched to any gene: 10. The CDR3 sequence is 15 residues long. Germline lookup yields CDR1 SGHTA and CDR2 FQGTGA. This CDR3 is CASSLDRAQSDTQYF. The CDR3 DNA sequence: TGTGCCAGCAGCCTGGACAGGGCTCAATCGGATACGCAGTATTTT. The full variable domain, in which reference TRBV7-3 and TRBJ2-3 provide the parts outside the CDR3, is GAGVSQTPSNKVTEKGKYVELRCDPISGHTALYWYRQSLGQGPEFLIYFQGTGAADDSGLPNDRFFAVRPEGSVSTLKIQRTERGDSAVYLCASSLDRAQSDTQYFGPGTRLTVL.

This clone has just a few counts. This chain links TRBV6-5 with TRBJ1-6; TRBD1 matches 7 bases. Germline V lookup: CDR1 MNHEY, CDR2 SVGAGI. The trim removed 2 bases at V and 10 bases at J, leaving 11 bases unmatched. The CDR3 has 16 amino acids. The CDR3 reads CASSYAGNRGESPLHF. For the CDR3, the DNA is TGTGCCAGCAGTTACGCGGGGAACAGGGGAGAATCACCCCTCCACTTT.

J is TRBJ2-2 and V is TRBV13; perhaps TRBD2 as D (7 bases). From germline, CDR1 is PRHDT and CDR2 FYEKMQ (reference sequence). The CDR3 spans 14 residues. V lost 4 bases and J 4 bases, leaving 10 bases between the germline ends. DNA for the CDR3: TGTGCCAGCAGCTGGGGGGGCAGCACCGGGGAGCTGTTTTTT. Amino acids: CASSWGGSTGELFF.

In DNA form, the CDR3 reads TGTGCCAGCAGTTACTTAGCGACGAAGGGCCCCTCTGGGGAGCTGTTTTTT. It yields the protein CASSYLATKGPSGELFF. J is TRBJ2-2 and V is TRBV6-2 or TRBV6-3; possibly TRBD2 for D (5 bases). Germline V gene lookup returns CDR1 MNHEY and CDR2 SVGEGT. The V and J ends lost 1 base and 8 bases respectively, with 20 bases between them. The CDR3 runs to 17 residues.

This clone was detected once. The V call is TRBV19, the J call TRBJ1-1; D is unresolved. V lost 4 bases to trimming and J lost 0 bases, with 6 bases between them. The CDR3 spans 13 residues. The germline gives CDR1 LNHDA, CDR2 SQIVND (reference sequence). In nucleotides, the CDR3 is TGTGCCAGTAGTAGCCGGGTGAACACTGAAGCTTTCTTT. As protein: CASSSRVNTEAFF.

J is TRBJ2-3 and V is TRBV28; TRBD2 matches 8 bases. V lost 5 bases to trimming and J lost 0 bases; unmatched junction nucleotides: 13. CDR3 length: 18 amino acids. Germline CDR1 MDHEN, CDR2 SYDVKM. The CDR3 sequence is CASSRWSGRLTSTDTQYF. The CDR3 bases are TGTGCCAGCAGTCGGTGGAGCGGGAGACTCACTAGCACAGATACGCAGTATTTT.

There are a few counts of this clone. The CDR3 DNA follows: TGCGCCAGCAGCCAAGTTCAGGTTTTTGGACAGCCGTCGAACACTGAAGCTTTCTTT. It codes for CASSQVQVFGQPSNTEAFF. This chain uses TRBV4-1 with TRBJ1-1; possibly TRBD1 for D (6 bases). The V gene lost 1 base and the J gene lost 1 base, with 22 bases spanning the gap. The CDR3 runs 19 residues. Germline assignment: CDR1 MGHRA and CDR2 YSYEKL.

The chain is built from TRBV5-5 and TRBJ2-7; 9 bases are a match to TRBD1. In germline, CDR1 is SGHKS, CDR2 YYEKEE (reference sequence). This CDR3 is 15 amino acids long. J gave up 3 bases and V 2 bases, and 6 bases lay outside the gene matches. Here the CDR3 DNA reads TGTGCCAGCAGCTTTCCGGGACAGGGAAGCTACGAGCAGTACTTC. Its protein product is CASSFPGQGSYEQYF.